The rows below give T cell receptor beta chains drawn from one sample of a study of response to subunit inactivated influenza vaccine. TCRdb fed the RT-PCR reads into MiXCR, producing one record per CDR3 protein. The top ten clones hold 5.5% to 7% of a sample with approximately 700,000 distinct CDR3 sequences, 14% of them seen once. The sample was PBMCs from blood, taken 14 to 15 days before vaccination. The receptors stem from a man in his fifties or sixties who received an inactivated influenza vaccine. CDR3s leave out the opening cysteine and the closing phenylalanine or tryptophan.

V: TRBV7-9; length: 11; J: TRBJ2-7; CDR3: ASSFSEIYEQY
V: TRBV29-1; length: 11; J: TRBJ2-2; CDR3: SVQGPNTGELF
V: TRBV15; length: 13; J: TRBJ2-7; CDR3: ATSRDRGGGYEQY
V: TRBV24-1; length: 16; J: TRBJ2-5; CDR3: ATSDLSPNDRSRETQY
V: TRBV20-1; length: 14; J: TRBJ2-7; CDR3: CASLAGGSLRYEQY
V: TRBV7-2; length: 11; J: TRBJ2-1; CDR3: ASSLVVINEQF
V: TRBV20-1; length: 12; J: TRBJ1-1; CDR3: SAVTGNMNTEAF
V: TRBV18; length: 15; J: TRBJ2-1; CDR3: ASSPLAGAQGSDEQF
V: TRBV6-2/TRBV6-3; length: 11; J: TRBJ2-5; CDR3: ATRTGGAETQY
V: TRBV20-1; length: 14; J: TRBJ1-2; CDR3: SARYRVHTLLGGYT
V: TRBV3-1; length: 13; J: TRBJ2-4; CDR3: ASSQGLRAKNIQY
V: TRBV6-2/TRBV6-3; length: 16; J: TRBJ2-5; CDR3: ASSQGPRQNTLQETQY
V: TRBV12-3/TRBV12-4; length: 11; J: TRBJ2-3; CDR3: ASSLIGTDTQY
V: TRBV5-1; length: 13; J: TRBJ2-2; CDR3: ASSLGGSDTGELF